The 32 T cell receptor beta chains below were found in one sample sequenced in a study of patients and donors after allogeneic stem cell transplantation. TCRdb used MiXCR to reprocess the RT-PCR reads, holding one entry per CDR3 protein. The sample yields more than 850,000 distinct CDR3 sequences, 15% to 20% seen once. Sequencing was carried out using blood, either unsorted or a sorted T cell fraction (not recorded which). The source is a human donor who was either an allogeneic HSCT recipient or a stem cell or donor lymphocyte infusion donor (not recorded which). It is not recorded whose cells these are; they may come from a transplant donor.

This chain links TRBV20-1 with TRBJ2-7; D gene uncertain. Looked up from germline, CDR1 is DFQATT and CDR2 is SNEGSKA (reference sequence). The V end lost 1 base, the J end lost 4 bases, and 8 bases lay between the germline ends. The CDR3 length is 12 residues. The CDR3 nucleotides are TGCAGTGCTAGAGTCCGTGGGTACGAGCAGTACTTC. It encodes CSARVRGYEQYF.

This clonotype was counted between two and nine times. J is TRBJ1-1 and V is TRBV7-2; the D gene is possibly TRBD1 (5 bases). Germline V gene sequence: CDR1 SGHTA, CDR2 FQGNSA. The germline V and J ends were trimmed by 5 bases and 3 bases, with 16 bases remaining between them. CDR3 length: 15 amino acids. This CDR3 reads CASSPGVGGDTEAFF. CDR3 nucleotides: TGTGCCAGCAGCCCGGGGGTGGGGGGGGACACTGAAGCTTTCTTT. Supplemented by reference TRBV7-2 and TRBJ1-1, the full variable domain reads GAGVSQSPSNKVTEKGKDVELRCDPISGHTALYWYRQSLGQGLEFLIYFQGNSAPDKSGLPSDRFSAERTGGSVSTLTIQRTQQEDSAVYLCASSPGVGGDTEAFFGQGTRLTVV.

This clonotype has more than one count but fewer than ten. The chain has TRBV20-1 and TRBJ2-5, with D hard to call. The CDR3 is 12 amino acids. The V end lost 7 bases, the J end lost 3 bases, and 12 bases lay between the germline ends. Germline CDR1 and CDR2: DFQATT and SNEGSKA (reference sequence). CDR3 nucleotide sequence: TGCAGTGTCGTACCGGAGAAAGAGACCCAGTACTTC. Translating it yields CSVVPEKETQYF.

This clonotype came up a few times. This chain connects TRBV21-1 to TRBJ2-7; TRBD1 is taken as the D call from the table, unchecked against the DNA. TRBV21-1 is a listed pseudogene. This CDR3 has 14 residues. The CDR3 sequence is CASAEQGASYEQYF. For the CDR3, the DNA is TGTGCCAGCGCGGAACAGGGGGCTTCCTACGAGCAGTACTTC.

The V call is TRBV7-9, the J call TRBJ2-7; 9 nucleotides align to TRBD1. CDR3 length equals 14 residues. Germline V gene data show CDR1 as SEHNR and CDR2 as FQNEAQ (reference sequence). Trimming cost V 3 bases and J 3 bases; bases outside gene matches: 3. The DNA of the CDR3 is TGTGCCAGCAGCTTGCTGGACAGGGGCTACGAGCAGTACTTC. Translation: CASSLLDRGYEQYF.

The sample holds a few counts of this clonotype. V gene TRBV5-1 combines with J gene TRBJ1-2; tentative D call: TRBD1 (5 bases). There are 14 residues in the CDR3. V lost 5 bases, J lost 2 bases, and 13 bases lay in between. Germline values: CDR1 SGHRS, CDR2 YFSETQ. CDR3: CASRGLDTNYGYTF. The CDR3 coding sequence is TGCGCCAGCAGAGGTCTGGACACGAACTATGGCTACACCTTC.

This chain links TRBV4-3 with TRBJ1-1; no definite D call. The germline gives CDR1 LGHNA, CDR2 YSLEER. CDR3 length equals 14 residues. V lost 0 bases to trimming and J lost 4 bases, with 9 bases between them. The CDR3 DNA follows: TGCGCCAGCAGCCAAGAAGCCTCCCTCACTGAAGCTTTCTTT. As protein: CASSQEASLTEAFF.

The chain has TRBV12-3 or TRBV12-4 and TRBJ2-5; tentatively, D is TRBD2 (6 bases). V lost 2 bases and J 5 bases, leaving 9 bases between the germline ends. The CDR3 consists of 13 residues. CDR3 protein: CASSLLSGETQYF. The CDR3 DNA reads as TGTGCCAGCAGTTTATTGAGCGGGGAGACCCAGTACTTC.

This clonotype was observed a handful of times. The chain has TRBV12-3 or TRBV12-4 and TRBJ1-2; D may be TRBD1 (5 bases). This CDR3 has 12 residues. The V end was cut by 5 bases, the J end by 7 bases, with 11 bases between. The CDR3 coding sequence is TGTGCCAGCAGTCCTTCAGGGAGTGGCTACACCTTC. Protein: CASSPSGSGYTF.

This chain uses TRBV5-1 with TRBJ2-1, with D hard to call. Between the trimmed V and J ends, which lost 1 base and 2 bases, there was a span of 13 bases. The CDR3 consists of 16 residues. Germline V gene data show CDR1 as SGHRS and CDR2 as YFSETQ. In DNA form, the CDR3 reads TGCGCCAGCAGCTTGCAAGGCGCGGTTACCTACAATGAGCAGTTCTTC. Encoded protein: CASSLQGAVTYNEQFF. Full variable domain (outside the CDR3, taken from reference TRBV5-1 and TRBJ2-1): KAGVTQTPRYLIKTRGQQVTLSCSPISGHRSVSWYQQTPGQGLQFLFEYFSETQRNKGNFPGRFSGRQFSNSRSEMNVSTLELGDSALYLCASSLQGAVTYNEQFFGPGTRLTVL.

The chain couples TRBV20-1 to TRBJ2-7; tentatively, D is TRBD1 (6 bases). The CDR3 is 13 residues long. Trimming left V 7 bases short and J 2 bases short, with 15 bases between. CDR1 DFQATT and CDR2 SNEGSKA come from the germline V gene (reference sequence). In DNA, the CDR3 is TGCAGTGTCATTGGGACATATCCCTACGAGCAGTACTTC. It translates to CSVIGTYPYEQYF.

The sample holds a few counts of this clonotype. This chain joins TRBV12-3 or TRBV12-4 and TRBJ1-2, with D maybe TRBD1 (6 bases). This CDR3 is built from 13 residues. V lost 2 bases and J lost 4, with 8 bases in between. CDR3 coding DNA: TGTGCCAGCAGTTTACCGGGGGCCTATGGCTACACCTTC. Its protein is CASSLPGAYGYTF.

The rearrangement joins TRBV5-1 to TRBJ2-3; possibly TRBD2 for D (5 bases). Germline loops: CDR1 SGHRS, CDR2 YFSETQ. The CDR3 loop spans 15 amino acids. Trimming pared 4 bases from V and 3 bases from J, leaving 15 bases between. CDR3 region: CASSALVGATDTQYF. The CDR3 nucleotides are TGCGCCAGCAGCGCTTTGGTGGGAGCGACAGATACGCAGTATTTT. Complete variable domain (other parts from reference TRBV5-1 and TRBJ2-3): KAGVTQTPRYLIKTRGQQVTLSCSPISGHRSVSWYQQTPGQGLQFLFEYFSETQRNKGNFPGRFSGRQFSNSRSEMNVSTLELGDSALYLCASSALVGATDTQYFGPGTRLTVL.

This sequence joins TRBV2 and TRBJ2-7; the D is unclear. The CDR3 extends over 13 amino acids. Trimming cost V 1 base and J 3 bases, with 7 bases left between them. Germline CDR1 SNHLY, CDR2 FYNNEI. This CDR3 is CASSEVWGYEQYF. The CDR3 nucleotides read TGTGCCAGCAGTGAAGTCTGGGGCTACGAGCAGTACTTC. Filled out from reference TRBV2 and TRBJ2-7, the complete variable domain reads EPEVTQTPSHQVTQMGQEVILRCVPISNHLYFYWYRQILGQKVEFLVSFYNNEISEKSEIFDDQFSVERPDGSNFTLKIRSTKLEDSAMYFCASSEVWGYEQYFGPGTRLTVT.

This clonotype was seen at least ten times. V usage is TRBV9 and J usage is TRBJ2-2, with D unresolved. The CDR3 extends over 13 amino acids. Looked up from germline, CDR1 is SGDLS and CDR2 is YYNGEE. Between the trimmed V and J ends, which lost 0 bases and 7 bases, there was a span of 7 bases. The CDR3 here is CASSVARGGELFF. The CDR3 nucleotides are TGTGCCAGCAGCGTAGCTCGAGGCGGGGAGCTGTTTTTT.

This clonotype was observed a few times. In DNA form, the CDR3 reads TGTGCCAGCAGCCCGCGGGAGTATGGTGAGACCCAGTACTTC. It is translated as CASSPREYGETQYF. This chain joins TRBV11-2 and TRBJ2-5; 7 bases align to TRBD2. There are 14 residues in the CDR3. V shed 5 bases and J 5 bases; nucleotides not matched to a gene: 8. The germline V gene has CDR1 SGHAT and CDR2 FQNNGV.

This clonotype was counted many times. The rearrangement joins TRBV6-2 or TRBV6-3 to TRBJ2-7; 8 bases match TRBD1. Germline CDR1 and CDR2: MNHEY and SVGEGT. J lost 2 bases, V lost 6 bases, and 0 bases had no gene match. The CDR3 has 12 residues. The CDR3: CASRDRAYEQYF. Written as DNA, the CDR3 is TGTGCCAGCAGGGACAGGGCCTACGAGCAGTACTTC.

This clonotype was picked up a small number of times. This chain uses TRBV4-2 with TRBJ2-1; TRBD1 or TRBD2 may be the D gene (6 bases each). Germline CDR1 is LGHNA and CDR2 is YNFKEQ. The V and J ends lost 4 bases and 8 bases respectively, with 21 bases between them. The CDR3 is 16 amino acids. CDR3 bases: TGTGCCAGCAGCCCGGAATCGGGGGCCCCAGACGATGAGCAGTTCTTC. Amino acid sequence: CASSPESGAPDDEQFF.

This chain uses TRBV4-1 with TRBJ2-7, with unresolved D. V lost 4 bases and J lost 3, with 19 bases in between. Germline assignment: CDR1 MGHRA and CDR2 YSYEKL. The CDR3 runs 16 residues. The CDR3 DNA reads as TGCGCCAGCAGCCCATCAGGTCCCGGACGTCTCTACGAGCAGTACTTC. It specifies CASSPSGPGRLYEQYF.

The chain couples TRBV12-3 or TRBV12-4 to TRBJ2-1; 7 positions match TRBD2. J lost 0 bases, V lost 5 bases, and 10 bases had no gene match. The CDR3 is 17 residues long. The CDR3 here is CASSPRLASGSYNEQFF. The CDR3 coding sequence is TGTGCCAGCAGTCCCAGGTTGGCTAGCGGCTCCTACAATGAGCAGTTCTTC.

The chain couples TRBV12-3 or TRBV12-4 to TRBJ2-7; TRBD2 aligns across 14 bases. J was trimmed by 7 bases and V by 3 bases; bases with no gene match: 5. The CDR3 has 15 residues. The CDR3 loop is CASSFGLAGGGEQYF. CDR3 bases: TGTGCCAGCAGTTTTGGACTAGCGGGAGGAGGAGAGCAGTACTTC.

The chain carries TRBV9 and TRBJ1-1; tentatively, D is TRBD1 (5 bases). Germline CDR1 and CDR2: SGDLS and YYNGEE. V lost 0 bases, J lost 1 base, and 7 bases lay in between. The CDR3 totals 14 residues. CDR3 coding DNA: TGTGCCAGCAGCGTAGGAGGGGCGAACACTGAAGCTTTCTTT. This encodes CASSVGGANTEAFF. The full variable domain, rest sourced from reference TRBV9 and TRBJ1-1, is DSGVTQTPKHLITATGQRVTLRCSPRSGDLSVYWYQQSLDQGLQFLIQYYNGEERAKGNILERFSAQQFPDLHSELNLSSLELGDSALYFCASSVGGANTEAFFGQGTRLTVV.

This rearrangement joins TRBV5-1 to TRBJ1-1; 9 nucleotides line up with TRBD1. With V trimmed by 0 bases and J by 5 bases, 11 bases remained unmatched. Per the germline V gene, CDR1 is SGHRS and CDR2 is YFSETQ. The CDR3 has 17 residues. This CDR3 reads CASSLGGYRGLGTEAFF. CDR3 nucleotide sequence: TGCGCCAGCAGCTTGGGGGGGTACAGGGGGCTTGGTACTGAAGCTTTCTTT.

The chain recombines TRBV12-3 or TRBV12-4 with TRBJ2-7, with 9 bases identical to TRBD1. The CDR3 is 16 residues long. Trimming cost V 5 bases and J 4 bases; bases outside gene matches: 12. This chain's CDR3 is CASSPYRGRGEYEQYF. The CDR3 DNA sequence: TGTGCCAGCAGTCCCTACAGGGGGCGCGGGGAATACGAGCAGTACTTC.

This clonotype was seen only a few times. The V call is TRBV6-1, the J call TRBJ2-3; D is tentatively TRBD1 or TRBD2 (5 bases each). Germline-derived CDR1 and CDR2 are MNHNS and SASEGT. V was cut by 8 bases and J by 7 bases, with 22 bases left in between. The CDR3 contains 15 residues. The CDR3 reads CASHRGQGSPHTQYF. In nucleotides, the CDR3 is TGTGCCAGCCACCGAGGGCAGGGTTCTCCCCATACGCAGTATTTT.

This clonotype was found a few times. The rearrangement links TRBV9 to TRBJ2-7; unclear D gene. This CDR3 contains 15 residues. Germline CDR1 reads SGDLS; CDR2 reads YYNGEE. V was pared by 0 bases and J by 1 base, with 11 bases between. CDR3 sequence (DNA): TGTGCCAGCAGCGTAGAAGGTACACCTTCCTACGAGCAGTACTTC. This encodes CASSVEGTPSYEQYF.

CDR3 DNA: TGTGCCAGCATGTCGCCTCCTGGGGGCTACACCTTC. It encodes CASMSPPGGYTF. The chain has TRBV6-6 and TRBJ1-2; D call uncertain. Looked up from germline, CDR1 is MNHNY and CDR2 is SVGAGI (reference sequence). The CDR3 totals 12 residues. V was trimmed by 7 bases and J by 8 bases, leaving 14 bases between them.

The sample holds a few counts of this clonotype. This chain uses TRBV5-1 with TRBJ1-1; 9 bases fit TRBD1. The CDR3 runs to 17 residues. The V gene end was trimmed by 1 base and the J gene end by 0 bases; junction bases not matched to a gene: 7. Germline V CDR1 and CDR2: SGHRS, YFSETQ. CDR3 residues: CASSLTDRGVMNTEAFF. As DNA, the CDR3 is TGCGCCAGCAGCTTGACGGACAGGGGCGTTATGAACACTGAAGCTTTCTTT. Together with reference TRBV5-1 and TRBJ1-1, the CDR3 gives the full variable domain: KAGVTQTPRYLIKTRGQQVTLSCSPISGHRSVSWYQQTPGQGLQFLFEYFSETQRNKGNFPGRFSGRQFSNSRSEMNVSTLELGDSALYLCASSLTDRGVMNTEAFFGQGTRLTVV.

This chain connects TRBV11-2 to TRBJ1-5; D gene ambiguous. V lost 4 bases and J lost 3, with 13 bases in between. Germline assignment: CDR1 SGHAT and CDR2 FQNNGV. This CDR3 comprises 15 residues. The CDR3, as DNA: TGTGCCAGCAGCTCGGGAATAACTTTCAATCAGCCCCAGCATTTT. Its translation: CASSSGITFNQPQHF.

The rearrangement joins TRBV10-3 to TRBJ2-1; 9 bases line up with TRBD2. CDR3 size: 14 residues. From germline, CDR1 is ENHRY and CDR2 SYGVKD. V trimming: 4 bases; J trimming: 5 bases; junction bases outside the gene matches: 3. In nucleotides, the CDR3 is TGTGCCATCAGTGTTCGACTAGCGGACAATGAGCAGTTCTTC. Amino acids: CAISVRLADNEQFF.

The V call is TRBV4-2, the J call TRBJ1-1; D is uncertain. The V end was cut by 0 bases, the J end by 4 bases, with 15 bases between. Germline V gives CDR1 LGHNA, CDR2 YNFKEQ. The CDR3 is 16 residues long. The CDR3 DNA reads TGTGCCAGCAGCCAAGACCGGGATCGGCCGGGCACTGAAGCTTTCTTT. It translates to CASSQDRDRPGTEAFF.

A few counts support this clonotype. This chain joins TRBV5-1 and TRBJ2-5; tentatively, D is TRBD1 or TRBD2 (5 bases each). The CDR3 sequence is 15 residues long. Germline V CDR1 and CDR2: SGHRS, YFSETQ. V lost 4 bases and J lost 3, with 16 bases in between. In DNA form, the CDR3 reads TGCGCCAGCAGCACCGCCCGGGGCGGTAAAGAGACCCAGTACTTC. Translation gives CASSTARGGKETQYF.